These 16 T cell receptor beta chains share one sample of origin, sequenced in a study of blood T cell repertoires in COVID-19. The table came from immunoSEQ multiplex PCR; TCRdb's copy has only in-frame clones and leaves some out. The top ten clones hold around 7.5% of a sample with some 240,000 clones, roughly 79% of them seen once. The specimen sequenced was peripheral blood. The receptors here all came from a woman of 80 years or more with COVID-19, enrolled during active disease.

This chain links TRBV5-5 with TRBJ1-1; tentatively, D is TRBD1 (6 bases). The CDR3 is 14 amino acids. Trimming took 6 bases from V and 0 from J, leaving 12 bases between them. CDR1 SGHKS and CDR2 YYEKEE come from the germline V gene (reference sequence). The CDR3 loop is CASTRQAMNTEAFF. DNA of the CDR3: TGTGCCAGCACGCGACAGGCCATGAACACTGAAGCTTTCTTT.

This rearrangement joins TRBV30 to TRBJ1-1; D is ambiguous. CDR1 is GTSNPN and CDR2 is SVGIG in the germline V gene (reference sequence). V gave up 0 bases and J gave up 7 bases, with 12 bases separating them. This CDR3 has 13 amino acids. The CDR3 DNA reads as TGTGCCTGGAGTGTTCGGCAGGCTGATGAAGCTTTCTTT. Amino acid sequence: CAWSVRQADEAFF.

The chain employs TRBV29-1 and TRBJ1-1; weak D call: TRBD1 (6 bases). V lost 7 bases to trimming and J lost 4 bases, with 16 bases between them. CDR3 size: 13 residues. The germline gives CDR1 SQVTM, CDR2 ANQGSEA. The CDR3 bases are TGCAGCGGAGGTAGGGGGACCACCACTGAAGCTTTCTTT. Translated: CSGGRGTTTEAFF.

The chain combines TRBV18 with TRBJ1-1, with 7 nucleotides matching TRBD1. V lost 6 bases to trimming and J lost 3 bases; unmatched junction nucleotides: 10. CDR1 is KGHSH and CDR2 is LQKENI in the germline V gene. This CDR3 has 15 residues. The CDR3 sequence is CASSWTGQTDTEAFF. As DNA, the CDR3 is TGTGCCAGCTCTTGGACAGGACAGACGGACACTGAAGCTTTCTTT.

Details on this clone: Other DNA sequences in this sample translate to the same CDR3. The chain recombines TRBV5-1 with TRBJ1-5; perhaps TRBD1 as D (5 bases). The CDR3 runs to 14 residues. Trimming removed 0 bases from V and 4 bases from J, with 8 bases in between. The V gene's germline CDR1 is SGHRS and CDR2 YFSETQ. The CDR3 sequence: CASSLGSGNQPQHF. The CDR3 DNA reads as TGCGCCAGCAGCTTGGGATCAGGGAATCAGCCCCAGCATTTT.

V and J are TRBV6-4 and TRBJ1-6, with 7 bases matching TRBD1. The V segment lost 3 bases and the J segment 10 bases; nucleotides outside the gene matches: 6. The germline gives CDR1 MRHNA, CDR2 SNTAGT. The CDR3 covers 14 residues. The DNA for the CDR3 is TGTGCCAGCAGTGAATCAGGGGGTAAATCACCCCTCCACTTT. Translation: CASSESGGKSPLHF.

CDR3 DNA sequence: TGTGCCAGCAGGGGTGGGACAGGGACCTACAATGAGCAGTTCTTC. It is translated as CASRGGTGTYNEQFF. V gene TRBV28 combines with J gene TRBJ2-1; 9 bases are a match to TRBD1. Trimming at V came to 6 bases and at J to 2 bases, leaving 5 bases not matched to a gene. This CDR3 region has 15 residues. CDR1 is MDHEN and CDR2 is SYDVKM in the germline V gene.

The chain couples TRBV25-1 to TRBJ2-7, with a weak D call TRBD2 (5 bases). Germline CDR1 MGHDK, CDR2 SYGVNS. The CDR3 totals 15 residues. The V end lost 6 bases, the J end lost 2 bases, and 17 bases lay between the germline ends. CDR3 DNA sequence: TGTGCCAGCAGCGCCTCACTAAGCGGAGCCTACGAGCAGTACTTC. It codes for CASSASLSGAYEQYF.

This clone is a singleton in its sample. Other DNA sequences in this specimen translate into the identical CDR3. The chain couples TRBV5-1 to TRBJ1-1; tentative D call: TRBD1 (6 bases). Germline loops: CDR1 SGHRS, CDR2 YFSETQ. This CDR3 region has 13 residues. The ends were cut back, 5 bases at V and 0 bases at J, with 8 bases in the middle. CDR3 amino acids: CASSRTVNTEAFF. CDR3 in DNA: TGCGCCAGCAGTCGGACAGTGAACACTGAAGCTTTCTTT.

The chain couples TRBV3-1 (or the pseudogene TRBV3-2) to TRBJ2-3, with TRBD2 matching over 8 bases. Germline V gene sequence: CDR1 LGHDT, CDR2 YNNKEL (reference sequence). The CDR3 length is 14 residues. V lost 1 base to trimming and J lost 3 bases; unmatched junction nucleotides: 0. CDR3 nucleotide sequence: TGTGCCAGCAGCCAAGGCGGGAGGACAGATACGCAGTATTTT. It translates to CASSQGGRTDTQYF.

CDR3 sequence: CASSQDPRGQTEAFF. CDR3 bases: TGTGCCAGCAGCCAAGATCCCAGGGGGCAGACCGAAGCTTTCTTT. The rearrangement joins TRBV3-1 (or the pseudogene TRBV3-2) to TRBJ1-1; TRBD1 agrees at 8 bases. J lost 8 bases, V lost 0 bases, and 8 bases had no gene match. The CDR3 length is 15 residues. Germline V gene lookup returns CDR1 LGHDT and CDR2 YNNKEL (reference sequence).

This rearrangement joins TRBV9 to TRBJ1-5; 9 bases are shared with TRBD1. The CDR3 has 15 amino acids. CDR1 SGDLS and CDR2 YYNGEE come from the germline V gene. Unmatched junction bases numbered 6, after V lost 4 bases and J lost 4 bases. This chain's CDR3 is CASSPGTGKNQPQHF. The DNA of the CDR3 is TGTGCCAGCAGCCCCGGGACAGGGAAGAATCAGCCCCAGCATTTT. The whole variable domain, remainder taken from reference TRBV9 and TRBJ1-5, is DSGVTQTPKHLITATGQRVTLRCSPRSGDLSVYWYQQSLDQGLQFLIQYYNGEERAKGNILERFSAQQFPDLHSELNLSSLELGDSALYFCASSPGTGKNQPQHFGDGTRLSIL.

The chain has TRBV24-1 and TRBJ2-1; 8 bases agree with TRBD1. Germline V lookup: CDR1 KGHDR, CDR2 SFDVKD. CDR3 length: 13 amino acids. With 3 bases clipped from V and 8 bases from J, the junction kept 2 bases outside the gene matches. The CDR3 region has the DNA TGTGCCACCAGTGATCCAGGGGGCTATGAGCAGTTCTTC. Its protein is CATSDPGGYEQFF.

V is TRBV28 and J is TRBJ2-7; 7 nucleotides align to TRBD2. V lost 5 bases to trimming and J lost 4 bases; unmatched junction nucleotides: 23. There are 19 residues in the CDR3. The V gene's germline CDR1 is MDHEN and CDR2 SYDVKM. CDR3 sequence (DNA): TGTGCCAGCAGTACGTTCATAAAGACTAGCCAGTTAGAAGAATACGAGCAGTACTTC. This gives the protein CASSTFIKTSQLEEYEQYF.

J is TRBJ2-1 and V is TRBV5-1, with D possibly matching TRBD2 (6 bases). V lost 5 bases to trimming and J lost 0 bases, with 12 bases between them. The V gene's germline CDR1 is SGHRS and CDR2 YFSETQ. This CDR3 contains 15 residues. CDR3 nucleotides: TGCGCCAGCAGTGGGGACGGGGGCTCCTACAATGAGCAGTTCTTC. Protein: CASSGDGGSYNEQFF.

The CDR3 DNA reads as TGTGCCAGCAAATCTAGGGGTTCAAGCTCCTATAATTCACCCCTCCACTTT. As protein: CASKSRGSSSYNSPLHF. The chain links TRBV5-5 to TRBJ1-6, with D perhaps matching TRBD1 (5 bases). Trimming removed 6 bases from V and 0 bases from J, with 16 bases in between. CDR1 SGHKS and CDR2 YYEKEE come from the germline V gene (reference sequence). The CDR3 is 17 amino acids.